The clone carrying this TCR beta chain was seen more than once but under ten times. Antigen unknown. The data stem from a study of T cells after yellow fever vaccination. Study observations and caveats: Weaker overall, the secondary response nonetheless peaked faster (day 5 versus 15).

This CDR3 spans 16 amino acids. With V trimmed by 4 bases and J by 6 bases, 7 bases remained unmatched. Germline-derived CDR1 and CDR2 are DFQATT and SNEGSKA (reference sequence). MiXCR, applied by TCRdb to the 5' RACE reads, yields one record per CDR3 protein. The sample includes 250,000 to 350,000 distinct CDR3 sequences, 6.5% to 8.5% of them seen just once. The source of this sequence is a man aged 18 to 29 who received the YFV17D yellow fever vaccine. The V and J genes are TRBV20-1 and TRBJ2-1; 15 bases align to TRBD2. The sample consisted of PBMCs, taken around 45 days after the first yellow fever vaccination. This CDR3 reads CSAMGLAGGRSNEQFF. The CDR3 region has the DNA TGCAGTGCTATGGGACTAGCGGGGGGCAGGAGCAATGAGCAGTTCTTC.